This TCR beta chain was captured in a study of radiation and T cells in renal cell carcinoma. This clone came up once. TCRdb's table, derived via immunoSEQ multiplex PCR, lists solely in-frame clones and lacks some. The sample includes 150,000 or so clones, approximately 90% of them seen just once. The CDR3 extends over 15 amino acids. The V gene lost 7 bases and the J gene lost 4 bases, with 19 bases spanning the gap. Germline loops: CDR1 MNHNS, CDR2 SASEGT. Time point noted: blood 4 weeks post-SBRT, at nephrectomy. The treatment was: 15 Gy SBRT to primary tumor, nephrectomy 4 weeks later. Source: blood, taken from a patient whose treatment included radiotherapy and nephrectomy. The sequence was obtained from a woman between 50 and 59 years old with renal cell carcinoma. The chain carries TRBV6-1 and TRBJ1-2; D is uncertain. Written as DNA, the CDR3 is TGTGCCAGCATCCCTAGCCAAATCCTCTTCTATGGCTACACCTTC. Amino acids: CASIPSQILFYGYTF.